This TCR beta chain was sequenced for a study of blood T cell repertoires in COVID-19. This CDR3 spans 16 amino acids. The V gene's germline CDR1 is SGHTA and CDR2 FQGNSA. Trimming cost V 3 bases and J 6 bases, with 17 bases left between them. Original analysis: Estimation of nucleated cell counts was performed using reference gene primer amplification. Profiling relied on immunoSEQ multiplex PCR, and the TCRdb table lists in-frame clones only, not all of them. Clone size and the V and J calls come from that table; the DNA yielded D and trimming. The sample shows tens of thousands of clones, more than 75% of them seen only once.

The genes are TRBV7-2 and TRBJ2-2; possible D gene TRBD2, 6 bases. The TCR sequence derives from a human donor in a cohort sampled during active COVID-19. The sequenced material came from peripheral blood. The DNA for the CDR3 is TGTGCCAGCAGCTTCCAGACTAGAAAGTGGCCCGGGGAGCTGTTTTTT. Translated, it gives CASSFQTRKWPGELFF.